The TCR beta chain under discussion was sequenced for a study of T cell responses to AZD1222 COVID-19 vaccine. Study-wide results and limits: Just six people given AZD1222 tested seropositive at baseline. Reportedly, nearly half of unique spike TCRs recognized epitopes outside B.1.351/B.1.1.7 mutations. Across the whole spike, CD4 TCRs peaked at regions 160-218 and 743-854. Spike-specific TCR breadth and depth grew following two AZD1222 doses.

Germline V CDR1 and CDR2: MNHEY, SVGEGT. This CDR3 is built from 11 residues. Trimming pared 6 bases from V and 8 bases from J, leaving 10 bases between. Concerning this clone itself: The antigen is undetermined.

Here immunoSEQ multiplex PCR was the method, and the copy in TCRdb shows in-frame clones only, minus some. The sample carries approximately 100,000 clones, 90% recorded once. The receptor was derived from an adult in good health. J is TRBJ1-2 and V is TRBV6-2 or TRBV6-3; D not certain. The sample consisted of peripheral blood, taken on day 0 of AZD1222 vaccination. The CDR3 nucleotides read TGTGCCAGCAGCCGACAACAGGGCTACACCTTC. Protein sequence: CASSRQQGYTF.